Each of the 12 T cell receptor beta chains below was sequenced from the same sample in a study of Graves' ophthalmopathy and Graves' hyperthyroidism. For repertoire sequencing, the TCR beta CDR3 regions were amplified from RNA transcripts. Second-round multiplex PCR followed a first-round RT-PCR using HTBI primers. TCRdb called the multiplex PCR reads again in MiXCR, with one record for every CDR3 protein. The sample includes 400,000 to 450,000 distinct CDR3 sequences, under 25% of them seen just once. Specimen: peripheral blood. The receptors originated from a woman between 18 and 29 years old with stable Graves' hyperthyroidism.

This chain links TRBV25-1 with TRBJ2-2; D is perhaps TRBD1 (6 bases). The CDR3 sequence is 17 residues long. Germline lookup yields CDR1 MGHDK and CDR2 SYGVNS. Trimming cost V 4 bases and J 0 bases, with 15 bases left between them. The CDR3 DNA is TGTGCCAGCAGTGGCCGGCAGGGGCCCTCGAACACCGGGGAGCTGTTTTTT. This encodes CASSGRQGPSNTGELFF.

The CDR3 spells CSVKDGEGGAGEQYF. The CDR3 nucleotides read TGCAGTGTCAAGGATGGTGAAGGCGGGGCCGGCGAGCAGTACTTC. The V call is TRBV20-1, the J call TRBJ2-7, with a weak D call TRBD2 (6 bases). The CDR3 is 15 amino acids. The V and J ends lost 7 bases and 6 bases respectively, with 25 bases between them. The germline CDR1 and CDR2 sequences are DFQATT and SNEGSKA (reference sequence).

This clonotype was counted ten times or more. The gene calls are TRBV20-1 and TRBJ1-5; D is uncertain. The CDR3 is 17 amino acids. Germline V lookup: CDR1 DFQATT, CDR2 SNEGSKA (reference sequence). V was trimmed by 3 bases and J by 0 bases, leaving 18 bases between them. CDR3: CSARTGAGINSNQPQHF. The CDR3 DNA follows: TGCAGTGCTAGGACGGGAGCTGGTATTAATAGCAATCAGCCCCAGCATTTT.

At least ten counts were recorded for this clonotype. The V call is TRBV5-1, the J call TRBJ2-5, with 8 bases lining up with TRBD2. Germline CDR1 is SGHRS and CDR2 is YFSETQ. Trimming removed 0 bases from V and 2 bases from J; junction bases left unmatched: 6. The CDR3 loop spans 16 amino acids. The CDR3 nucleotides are TGCGCCAGCAGCTTGGGTGCAGCGGGAGTTCAAGAGACCCAGTACTTC. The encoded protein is CASSLGAAGVQETQYF.

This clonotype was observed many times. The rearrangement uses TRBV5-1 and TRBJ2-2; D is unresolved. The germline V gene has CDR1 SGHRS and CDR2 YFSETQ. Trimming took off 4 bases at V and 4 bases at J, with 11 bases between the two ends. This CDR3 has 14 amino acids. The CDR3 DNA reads TGCGCCAGCAGCGCCCGACCCTCCACCGGGGAGCTGTTTTTT. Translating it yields CASSARPSTGELFF.

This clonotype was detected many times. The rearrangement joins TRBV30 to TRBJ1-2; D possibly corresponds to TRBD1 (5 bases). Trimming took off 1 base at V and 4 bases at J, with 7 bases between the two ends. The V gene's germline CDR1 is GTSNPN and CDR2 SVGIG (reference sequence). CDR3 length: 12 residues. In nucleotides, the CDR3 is TGTGCCTGGAGTGGAGGGGTCTATGGCTACACCTTC. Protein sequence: CAWSGGVYGYTF.

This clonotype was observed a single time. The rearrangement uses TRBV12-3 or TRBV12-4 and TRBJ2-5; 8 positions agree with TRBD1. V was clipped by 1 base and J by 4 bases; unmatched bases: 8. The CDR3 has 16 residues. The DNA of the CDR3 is TGTGCCAGCAGTTTAGGGGGCAGGGGGCAGCGAGAGACCCAGTACTTC. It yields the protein CASSLGGRGQRETQYF.

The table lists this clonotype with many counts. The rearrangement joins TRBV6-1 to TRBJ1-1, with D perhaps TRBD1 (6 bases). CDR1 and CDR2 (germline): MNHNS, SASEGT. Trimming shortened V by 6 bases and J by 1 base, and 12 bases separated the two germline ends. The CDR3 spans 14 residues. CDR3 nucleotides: TGTGCCAGCAGCCCACGACAGGAGAACACTGAAGCTTTCTTT. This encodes CASSPRQENTEAFF.

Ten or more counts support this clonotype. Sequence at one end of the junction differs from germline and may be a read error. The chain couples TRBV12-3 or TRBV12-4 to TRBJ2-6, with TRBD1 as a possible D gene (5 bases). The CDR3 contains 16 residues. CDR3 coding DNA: TGTGCCAGCAGTCCTGATTTATTCTCTGGGGCCAACGCCCTGACTTTC. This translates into CASSPDLFSGANALTF.

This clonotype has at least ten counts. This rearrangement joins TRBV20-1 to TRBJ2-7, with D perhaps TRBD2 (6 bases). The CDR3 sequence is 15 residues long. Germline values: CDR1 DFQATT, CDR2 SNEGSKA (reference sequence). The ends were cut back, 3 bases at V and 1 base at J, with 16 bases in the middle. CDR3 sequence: CSASGGGTASYEQYF. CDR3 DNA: TGCAGTGCTAGTGGGGGAGGAACCGCTTCCTACGAGCAGTACTTC.

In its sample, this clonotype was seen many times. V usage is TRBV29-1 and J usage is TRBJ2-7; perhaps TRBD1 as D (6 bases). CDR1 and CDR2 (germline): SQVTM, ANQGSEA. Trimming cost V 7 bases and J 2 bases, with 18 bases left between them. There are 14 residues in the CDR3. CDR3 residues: CSASTRTATYEQYF. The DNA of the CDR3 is TGCAGCGCCTCCACCCGGACAGCAACCTACGAGCAGTACTTC.

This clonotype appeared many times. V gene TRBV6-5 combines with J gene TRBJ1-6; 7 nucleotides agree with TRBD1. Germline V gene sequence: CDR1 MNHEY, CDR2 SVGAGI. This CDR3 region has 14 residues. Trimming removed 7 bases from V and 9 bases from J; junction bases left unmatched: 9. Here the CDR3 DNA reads TGTGCCAGCACCGAGGGACAGCTCCGTTCACCCCTCCACTTT. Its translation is CASTEGQLRSPLHF.